One and the same sample provided the 30 T cell receptor beta chains below, sequenced in a study of blood T cell repertoires in COVID-19. Profiled with immunoSEQ multiplex PCR; TCRdb holds only in-frame clones, not every one. In the table there are 99,000 or so clones, approximately 83% of which are singletons. Material: peripheral blood. The receptor source for this set is a man aged 50-59 years with acute or convalescent COVID-19.

The V and J genes are TRBV15 and TRBJ1-2, with a tentative D call TRBD1 (5 bases). The germline V gene has CDR1 LNHNV and CDR2 YYDKDF (reference sequence). Deletions cut 0 bases from V and 5 bases from J, with 16 bases between. The CDR3 is 16 amino acids. This chain's CDR3 is CATSREGQGLFYGYTF. The CDR3 nucleotides are TGTGCCACCAGCAGAGAGGGGCAGGGCTTGTTTTATGGCTACACCTTC.

This chain uses TRBV2 with TRBJ1-1; TRBD1 agrees at 9 bases. The trim removed 6 bases at V and 2 bases at J, leaving 13 bases unmatched. Germline V gene sequence: CDR1 SNHLY, CDR2 FYNNEI. CDR3 length: 17 amino acids. The CDR3 nucleotides are TGTGCCAGCAGGCACGCCTCGGACAGGGGTTCTAACACTGAAGCTTTCTTT. Amino acid sequence: CASRHASDRGSNTEAFF.

V is TRBV19 and J is TRBJ2-3; D is ambiguous. The CDR3 consists of 12 residues. Germline V CDR1 and CDR2: LNHDA, SQIVND (reference sequence). Trimming took 3 bases from V and 5 from J, leaving 6 bases between them. CDR3 bases: TGTGCCAGTAGTATGTCCGGAGATACGCAGTATTTT. This gives the protein CASSMSGDTQYF.

This sequence joins TRBV27 and TRBJ2-7; D is undetermined. The ends were cut back, 5 bases at V and 0 bases at J, with 8 bases in the middle. CDR3 length equals 13 residues. The germline CDR1 and CDR2 sequences are MNHEY and SMNVEV (reference sequence). CDR3 DNA: TGTGCCAGCAGTGGGCAGAGCTCCTACGAGCAGTACTTC. This sequence encodes CASSGQSSYEQYF.

The genes are TRBV6-5 and TRBJ1-1; D is undetermined. In germline, CDR1 is MNHEY, CDR2 SVGAGI. This CDR3 has 15 amino acids. Trimming took off 7 bases at V and 0 bases at J, with 15 bases between the two ends. The CDR3 loop is CASKQQKHLNTEAFF. The CDR3 DNA sequence: TGTGCCAGCAAACAGCAGAAGCATTTGAACACTGAAGCTTTCTTT.

The chain uses TRBV5-1 and TRBJ2-5, with 8 bases lining up with TRBD2. The CDR3 totals 14 residues. CDR1 SGHRS and CDR2 YFSETQ come from the germline V gene. Losses at the gene ends were 5 bases for V and 3 bases for J; bases not matched to a gene: 6. The CDR3 region has the DNA TGCGCCAGCAGGATTGGACTAGCTGAAGAGACCCAGTACTTC. This translates into CASRIGLAEETQYF.

The chain recombines TRBV15 with TRBJ1-3; D not certain. Between the trimmed V and J ends, which lost 2 bases and 0 bases, there was a span of 8 bases. The germline gives CDR1 LNHNV, CDR2 YYDKDF (reference sequence). There are 15 residues in the CDR3. In nucleotides, the CDR3 is TGTGCCACCAGCAGAACACCAAGCTCTGGAAACACCATATATTTT. Protein sequence: CATSRTPSSGNTIYF.

The rearrangement joins TRBV5-1 to TRBJ1-1; TRBD1 might be the D (6 bases). CDR1 and CDR2 (germline): SGHRS, YFSETQ. The length of the CDR3 is 18 residues. V shed 0 bases and J shed 3 bases, with 21 bases lying between them. The CDR3, as DNA: TGCGCCAGCAGCTTGGCCCCGGGGGGCCTGGGGAGGGACACTGAAGCTTTCTTT. Encoded protein: CASSLAPGGLGRDTEAFF.

The chain employs TRBV19 and TRBJ2-7, with TRBD1 matching 9 bases. V lost 7 bases and J lost 3; bases outside the gene matches: 7. The CDR3 has 14 amino acids. The germline gives CDR1 LNHDA, CDR2 SQIVND (reference sequence). The CDR3 sequence is CASTPDRGRYEQYF. CDR3 coding DNA: TGTGCCAGTACCCCGGACAGGGGACGCTACGAGCAGTACTTC.

V gene TRBV30 combines with J gene TRBJ1-1, with unresolved D. V was shortened by 4 bases and J by 1 base, with 10 bases between the two germline ends. CDR1 and CDR2 from the germline V gene are GTSNPN and SVGIG (reference sequence). This CDR3 region has 13 residues. DNA for the CDR3: TGTGCCTGGATCGGACTTGGGAACACTGAAGCTTTCTTT. This encodes CAWIGLGNTEAFF.

This rearrangement joins TRBV9 to TRBJ2-1; 7 bases fit TRBD2. The CDR3 loop spans 15 amino acids. The germline CDR1 and CDR2 sequences are SGDLS and YYNGEE. V lost 4 bases and J lost 0; bases outside the gene matches: 4. CDR3 region: CASSPSGSSYNEQFF. In DNA, the CDR3 is TGTGCCAGCAGCCCTAGCGGATCCTCCTACAATGAGCAGTTCTTC. Full variable domain (remainder filled in from reference TRBV9 and TRBJ2-1): DSGVTQTPKHLITATGQRVTLRCSPRSGDLSVYWYQQSLDQGLQFLIQYYNGEERAKGNILERFSAQQFPDLHSELNLSSLELGDSALYFCASSPSGSSYNEQFFGPGTRLTVL.

The chain recombines TRBV7-9 with TRBJ1-4; the match to TRBD1 covers 10 bases. Per germline, CDR1 SEHNR and CDR2 FQNEAQ (reference sequence). V lost 3 bases, J lost 5 bases, and 6 bases stayed unmatched. CDR3 size: 16 residues. CDR3 DNA: TGTGCCAGCAGCTTGGGACAGGGGATCGAAAATGAAAAACTGTTTTTT. This encodes CASSLGQGIENEKLFF.

V and J are TRBV7-3 and TRBJ1-2; TRBD1 is a possible D gene (6 bases). The germline V and J ends were trimmed by 4 bases and 4 bases, with 16 bases remaining between them. Germline values: CDR1 SGHTA, CDR2 FQGTGA. The length of the CDR3 is 15 residues. The CDR3 nucleotides read TGTGCCAGCAGCTCAAGGACAGCACAAAGCTATGGCTACACCTTC. This sequence encodes CASSSRTAQSYGYTF.

The V gene is TRBV7-9, the J gene TRBJ2-7; 10 nucleotides align to TRBD1. CDR3 length: 15 amino acids. Germline V gives CDR1 SEHNR, CDR2 FQNEAQ (reference sequence). V shed 7 bases, J shed 2 bases, and the junction held 8 bases outside the gene matches. CDR3 region: CASTPEGTGAYEQYF. CDR3 nucleotides: TGTGCCAGCACCCCGGAGGGGACAGGGGCCTACGAGCAGTACTTC.

The chain recombines TRBV4-1 with TRBJ1-1; no firm D call. The CDR3 runs 14 residues. The V end was cut by 4 bases, the J end by 1 base, with 10 bases between. Germline CDR1 MGHRA, CDR2 YSYEKL. The CDR3 bases are TGCGCCAGCAGCCCCCGGTCAGGGAACACTGAAGCTTTCTTT. Amino acid sequence: CASSPRSGNTEAFF.

The chain employs TRBV18 and TRBJ1-2, with D possibly being TRBD1 (6 bases). This CDR3 has 13 residues. Deletions cut 0 bases from V and 13 bases from J, with 15 bases between. Germline CDR1 and CDR2: KGHSH and LQKENI. The CDR3, as DNA: TGTGCCAGCTCACCACCTGCAGGGGCCGGTAGCACCTTC. Amino acids: CASSPPAGAGSTF.

The rearrangement links TRBV28 to TRBJ1-2; 9 bases are shared with TRBD1. The V gene's germline CDR1 is MDHEN and CDR2 SYDVKM. Germline trimming cut 6 bases from V and 8 bases from J; bases unmatched to any gene: 7. The CDR3 spans 13 residues. CDR3 sequence (DNA): TGTGCCAGCAGACAGGGGGCGGGGGGCGGCTACACCTTC. This gives the protein CASRQGAGGGYTF.

A remark on this clone: Other DNA sequences in the same sample also yield this CDR3. The chain has TRBV3-1 (or the pseudogene TRBV3-2) and TRBJ1-5; 10 nucleotides match TRBD1. Trimming removed 4 bases from V and 7 bases from J; junction bases left unmatched: 4. Germline CDR1 is LGHDT and CDR2 is YNNKEL (reference sequence). The CDR3 covers 14 residues. The DNA for the CDR3 is TGTGCCAGCAGCCTGCGACAGGGGGCACAGCCCCAGCATTTT. This sequence encodes CASSLRQGAQPQHF.

This chain connects TRBV5-1 to TRBJ2-3; TRBD1 matches at 9 bases. Germline V gene lookup returns CDR1 SGHRS and CDR2 YFSETQ. Trimming at V came to 4 bases and at J to 7 bases, leaving 10 bases not matched to a gene. This CDR3 comprises 15 residues. CDR3 in amino acids: CASSLPGTGKNTQYF. In DNA, the CDR3 is TGCGCCAGCAGCCTGCCCGGGACAGGGAAGAATACGCAGTATTTT.

V is TRBV30 and J is TRBJ1-5, with unresolved D. The V gene lost 3 bases and the J gene lost 0 bases, with 6 bases spanning the gap. There are 13 residues in the CDR3. Per the germline V gene, CDR1 is GTSNPN and CDR2 is SVGIG (reference sequence). The CDR3 sequence: CAWSPHSNQPQHF. The CDR3 DNA reads as TGTGCCTGGAGCCCCCATAGCAATCAGCCCCAGCATTTT.

This clone was counted a few times. The V gene is TRBV5-6, the J gene TRBJ2-7; a possible D gene is TRBD2 (5 bases). CDR1 and CDR2 from the germline V gene are SGHDT and YYEEEE. With 5 bases removed from V and 7 bases from J, the gap between germline ends came to 16 bases. This CDR3 comprises 13 residues. CDR3 region: CASSLSPTGEQYF. The CDR3 DNA reads as TGTGCCAGCAGTCTTTCCCCAACGGGGGAGCAGTACTTC.

V usage is TRBV20-1 and J usage is TRBJ2-3; no reliable D call. The CDR3 length is 10 residues. The germline V gene encodes CDR1 DFQATT and CDR2 SNEGSKA (reference sequence). Trimming took off 6 bases at V and 6 bases at J, with 7 bases between the two ends. In nucleotides, the CDR3 is TGCAGTGCCGAGTTGGATACGCAGTATTTT. It yields the protein CSAELDTQYF.

The chain employs TRBV6-5 and TRBJ1-1, with 7 nucleotides matching TRBD1. The length of the CDR3 is 14 residues. V lost 11 bases to trimming and J lost 3 bases; unmatched junction nucleotides: 12. Per the germline V gene, CDR1 is MNHEY and CDR2 is SVGAGI. The CDR3 spells CACQGGSRDTEAFF. The DNA for the CDR3 is TGTGCCTGCCAAGGGGGCAGTAGGGACACTGAAGCTTTCTTT.

This clone was picked up one time. J is TRBJ2-7 and V is TRBV5-1; TRBD2 matches at 8 bases. The CDR3 consists of 16 residues. V gave up 2 bases and J gave up 1 base; unmatched junction bases: 8. Germline loops: CDR1 SGHRS, CDR2 YFSETQ. CDR3 protein: CASSLSVAGGSYEQYF. CDR3 DNA: TGCGCCAGCAGCTTAAGTGTGGCGGGAGGTTCCTACGAGCAGTACTTC. Variable domain in full (rest from reference TRBV5-1 and TRBJ2-7): KAGVTQTPRYLIKTRGQQVTLSCSPISGHRSVSWYQQTPGQGLQFLFEYFSETQRNKGNFPGRFSGRQFSNSRSEMNVSTLELGDSALYLCASSLSVAGGSYEQYFGPGTRLTVT.

The gene calls are TRBV25-1 and TRBJ2-1, with 11 bases lining up with TRBD2. The CDR3 has 15 residues. Germline loops: CDR1 MGHDK, CDR2 SYGVNS. V lost 4 bases and J lost 5; bases outside the gene matches: 4. The CDR3 DNA follows: TGTGCCAGCAGTGTCGGGACTAGCGGACACAATGAGCAGTTCTTC. It encodes CASSVGTSGHNEQFF.

V gene TRBV5-5 combines with J gene TRBJ2-2; 10 bases map to TRBD2. This CDR3 has 17 amino acids. The germline CDR1 and CDR2 sequences are SGHKS and YYEKEE (reference sequence). J lost 8 bases, V lost 4 bases, and 14 bases had no gene match. The CDR3 loop reads CASSLYPLLAGSGELFF. The CDR3 region has the DNA TGTGCCAGCAGCCTTTACCCCCTACTAGCGGGATCGGGGGAGCTGTTTTTT.

This clone occurred once. This chain joins TRBV18 and TRBJ2-7, with D tentatively TRBD1 (5 bases). Germline V gene lookup returns CDR1 KGHSH and CDR2 LQKENI. V lost 0 bases and J lost 6, with 18 bases in between. The CDR3 has 16 residues. Here the CDR3 DNA reads TGTGCCAGCTCACCACCGGGAAGGGCAGGGCCGGGCGAGCAGTACTTC. It translates to CASSPPGRAGPGEQYF.

This clone was detected only a few times. The chain is built from TRBV18 and TRBJ1-2, with 8 bases identical to TRBD1. With V trimmed by 3 bases and J by 0 bases, 6 bases remained unmatched. Germline loops: CDR1 KGHSH, CDR2 LQKENI. The CDR3 length is 16 residues. CDR3 region: CASSPGQATSNYGYTF. The CDR3 DNA reads TGTGCCAGCTCACCGGGACAGGCGACTTCTAACTATGGCTACACCTTC.

CDR3 sequence reads: CASSPGQGRRGYTF. Here the CDR3 DNA reads TGTGCCAGCTCGCCGGGACAGGGAAGGAGAGGCTACACCTTC. The genes are TRBV18 and TRBJ1-2; 9 bases map to TRBD1. V lost 6 bases, J lost 8 bases, and 10 bases stayed unmatched. CDR1 is KGHSH and CDR2 is LQKENI in the germline V gene. This CDR3 is 14 amino acids long.

The V and J genes are TRBV30 and TRBJ1-5, with D possibly being TRBD1 (6 bases). The CDR3 consists of 13 residues. Germline V gene data show CDR1 as GTSNPN and CDR2 as SVGIG (reference sequence). V was clipped by 0 bases and J by 7 bases, with 10 bases between them. The DNA for the CDR3 is TGTGCCTGGAGTGTAAACAGGGACCAGCCCCAGCATTTT. Its translation is CAWSVNRDQPQHF.